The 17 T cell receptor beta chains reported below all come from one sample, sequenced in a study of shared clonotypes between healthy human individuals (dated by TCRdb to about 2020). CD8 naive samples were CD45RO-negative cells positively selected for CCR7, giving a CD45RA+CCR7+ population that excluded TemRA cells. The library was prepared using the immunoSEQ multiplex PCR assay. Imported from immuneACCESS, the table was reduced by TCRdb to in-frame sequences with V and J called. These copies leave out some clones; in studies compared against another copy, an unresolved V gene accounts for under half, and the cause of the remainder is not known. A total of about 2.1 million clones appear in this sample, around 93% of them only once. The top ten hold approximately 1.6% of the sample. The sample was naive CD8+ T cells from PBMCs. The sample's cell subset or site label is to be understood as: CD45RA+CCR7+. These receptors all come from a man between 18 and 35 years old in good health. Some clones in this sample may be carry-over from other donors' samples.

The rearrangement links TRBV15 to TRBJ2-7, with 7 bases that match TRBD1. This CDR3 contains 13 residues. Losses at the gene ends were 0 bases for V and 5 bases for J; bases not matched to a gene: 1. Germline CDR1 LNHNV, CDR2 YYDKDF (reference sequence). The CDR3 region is CATSRDQGDEQYF. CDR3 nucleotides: TGTGCCACCAGCAGAGATCAGGGGGACGAGCAGTACTTC.

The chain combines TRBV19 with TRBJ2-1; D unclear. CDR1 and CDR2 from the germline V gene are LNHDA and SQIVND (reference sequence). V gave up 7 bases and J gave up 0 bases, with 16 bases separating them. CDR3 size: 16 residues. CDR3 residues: CASTAGWGSSYNEQFF. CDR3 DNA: TGTGCCAGTACCGCCGGGTGGGGTAGCTCCTACAATGAGCAGTTCTTC.

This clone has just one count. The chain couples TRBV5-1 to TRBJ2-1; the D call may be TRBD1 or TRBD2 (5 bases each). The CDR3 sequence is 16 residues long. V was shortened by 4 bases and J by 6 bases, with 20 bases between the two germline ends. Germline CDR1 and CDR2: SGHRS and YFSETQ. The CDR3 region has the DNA TGCGCCAGCAGCCAAGGGCGGGTGCAGGGATCCAATGAGCAGTTCTTC. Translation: CASSQGRVQGSNEQFF.

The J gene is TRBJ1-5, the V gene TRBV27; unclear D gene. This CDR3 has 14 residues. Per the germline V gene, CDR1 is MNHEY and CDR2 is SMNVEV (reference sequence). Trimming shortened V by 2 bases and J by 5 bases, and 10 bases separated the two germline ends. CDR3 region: CASSLGRTYQPQHF. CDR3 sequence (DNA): TGTGCCAGCAGTTTAGGCCGGACCTATCAGCCCCAGCATTTT.

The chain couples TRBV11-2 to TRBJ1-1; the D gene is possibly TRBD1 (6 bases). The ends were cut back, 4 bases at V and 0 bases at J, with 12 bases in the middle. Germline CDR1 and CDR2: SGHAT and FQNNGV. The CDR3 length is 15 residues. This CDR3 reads CASSSNRDLNTEAFF. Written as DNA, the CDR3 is TGTGCCAGCAGCTCCAACAGGGATTTGAACACTGAAGCTTTCTTT.

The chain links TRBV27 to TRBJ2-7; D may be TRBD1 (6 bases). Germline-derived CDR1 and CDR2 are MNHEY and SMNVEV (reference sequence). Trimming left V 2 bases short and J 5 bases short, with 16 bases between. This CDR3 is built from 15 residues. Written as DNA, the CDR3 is TGTGCCAGCAGTTTAGGGGGACACCCCTATAACGAGCAGTACTTC. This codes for CASSLGGHPYNEQYF.

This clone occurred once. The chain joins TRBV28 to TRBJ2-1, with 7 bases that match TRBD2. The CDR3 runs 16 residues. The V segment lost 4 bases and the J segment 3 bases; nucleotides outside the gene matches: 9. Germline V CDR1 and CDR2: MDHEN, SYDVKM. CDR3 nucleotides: TGTGCCAGCAGTTCCCTAGCGGAAACCTACTACAATGAGCAGTTCTTC. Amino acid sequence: CASSSLAETYYNEQFF.

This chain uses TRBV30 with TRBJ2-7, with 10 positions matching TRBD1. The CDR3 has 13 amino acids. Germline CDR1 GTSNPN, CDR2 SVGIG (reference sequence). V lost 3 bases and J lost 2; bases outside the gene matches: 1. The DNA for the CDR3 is TGTGCCTGGAGGACAGGGGGCACCTACGAGCAGTACTTC. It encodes CAWRTGGTYEQYF.

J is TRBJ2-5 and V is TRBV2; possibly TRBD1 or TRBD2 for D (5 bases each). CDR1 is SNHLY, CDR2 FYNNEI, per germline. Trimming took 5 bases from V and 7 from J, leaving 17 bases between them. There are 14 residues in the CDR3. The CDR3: CASSPQGPDSTQYF. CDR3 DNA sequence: TGTGCCAGCAGTCCGCAGGGCCCGGACTCGACCCAGTACTTC.

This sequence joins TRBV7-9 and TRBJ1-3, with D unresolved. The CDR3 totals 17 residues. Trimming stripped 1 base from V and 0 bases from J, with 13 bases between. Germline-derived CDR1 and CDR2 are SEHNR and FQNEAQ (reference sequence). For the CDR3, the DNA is TGTGCCAGCAGCTTAGGACGCGGCAGGCTCTCTGGAAACACCATATATTTT. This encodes CASSLGRGRLSGNTIYF.

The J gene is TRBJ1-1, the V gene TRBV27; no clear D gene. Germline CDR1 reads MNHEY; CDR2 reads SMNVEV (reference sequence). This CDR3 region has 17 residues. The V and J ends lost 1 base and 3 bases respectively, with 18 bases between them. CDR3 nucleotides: TGTGCCAGCAGTTTATTGGTAGGCGGGGTGGTGGACACTGAAGCTTTCTTT. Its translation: CASSLLVGGVVDTEAFF.

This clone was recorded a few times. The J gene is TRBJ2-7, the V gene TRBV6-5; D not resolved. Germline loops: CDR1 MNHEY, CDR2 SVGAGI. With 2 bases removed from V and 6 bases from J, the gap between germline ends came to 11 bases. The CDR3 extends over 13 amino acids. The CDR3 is CASSYPPWGEQYF. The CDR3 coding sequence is TGTGCCAGCAGTTACCCCCCATGGGGCGAGCAGTACTTC.

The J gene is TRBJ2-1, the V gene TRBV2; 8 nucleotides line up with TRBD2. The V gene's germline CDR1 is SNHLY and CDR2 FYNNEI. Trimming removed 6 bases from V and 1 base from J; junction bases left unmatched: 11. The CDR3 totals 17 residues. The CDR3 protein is CASSGPQAGGSYNEQFF. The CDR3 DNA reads TGTGCCAGCAGCGGCCCCCAGGCGGGAGGATCCTACAATGAGCAGTTCTTC.

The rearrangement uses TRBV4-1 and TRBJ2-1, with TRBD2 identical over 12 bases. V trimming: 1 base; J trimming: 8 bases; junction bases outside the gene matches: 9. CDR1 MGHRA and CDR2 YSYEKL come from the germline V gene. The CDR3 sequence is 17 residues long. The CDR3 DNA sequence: TGCGCCAGCAGCCAAGGTGGACTAGCGGGATTTCTCCATGAGCAGTTCTTC. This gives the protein CASSQGGLAGFLHEQFF.

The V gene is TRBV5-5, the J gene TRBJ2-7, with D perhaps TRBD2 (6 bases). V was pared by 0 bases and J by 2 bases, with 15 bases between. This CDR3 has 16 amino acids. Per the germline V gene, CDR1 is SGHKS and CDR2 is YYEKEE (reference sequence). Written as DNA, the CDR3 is TGTGCCAGCAGCTTGGATAGCAGACTAGGGCCCTACGAGCAGTACTTC. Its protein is CASSLDSRLGPYEQYF.

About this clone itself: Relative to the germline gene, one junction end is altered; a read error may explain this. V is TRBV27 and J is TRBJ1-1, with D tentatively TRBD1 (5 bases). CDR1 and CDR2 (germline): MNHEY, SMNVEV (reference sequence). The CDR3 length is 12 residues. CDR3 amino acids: CASSSGNTPQAW. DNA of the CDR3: TGTGCCAGCAGTTCCGGCAATACCCCACAGGCCTGG.

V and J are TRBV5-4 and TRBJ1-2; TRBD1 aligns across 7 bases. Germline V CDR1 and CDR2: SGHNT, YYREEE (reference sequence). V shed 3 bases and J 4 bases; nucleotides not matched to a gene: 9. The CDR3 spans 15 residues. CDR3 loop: CASSSPGQEVYGYTF. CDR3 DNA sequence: TGTGCCAGCAGCTCCCCCGGACAGGAAGTCTATGGCTACACCTTC.